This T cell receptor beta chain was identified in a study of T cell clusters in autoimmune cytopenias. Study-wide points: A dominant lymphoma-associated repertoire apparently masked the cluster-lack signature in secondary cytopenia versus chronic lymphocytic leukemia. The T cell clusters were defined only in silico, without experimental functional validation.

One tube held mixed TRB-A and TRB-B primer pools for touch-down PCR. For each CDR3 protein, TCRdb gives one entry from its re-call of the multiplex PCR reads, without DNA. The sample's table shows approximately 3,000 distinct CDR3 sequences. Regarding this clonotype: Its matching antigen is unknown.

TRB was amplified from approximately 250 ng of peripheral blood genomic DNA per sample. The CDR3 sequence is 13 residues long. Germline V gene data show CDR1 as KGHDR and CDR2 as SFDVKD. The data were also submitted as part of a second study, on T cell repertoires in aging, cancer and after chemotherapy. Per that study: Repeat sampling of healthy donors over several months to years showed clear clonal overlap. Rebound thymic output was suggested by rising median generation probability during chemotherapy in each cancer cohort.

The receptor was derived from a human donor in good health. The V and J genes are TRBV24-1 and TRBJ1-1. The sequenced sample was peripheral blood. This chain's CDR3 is CATRNAENTEAFF.